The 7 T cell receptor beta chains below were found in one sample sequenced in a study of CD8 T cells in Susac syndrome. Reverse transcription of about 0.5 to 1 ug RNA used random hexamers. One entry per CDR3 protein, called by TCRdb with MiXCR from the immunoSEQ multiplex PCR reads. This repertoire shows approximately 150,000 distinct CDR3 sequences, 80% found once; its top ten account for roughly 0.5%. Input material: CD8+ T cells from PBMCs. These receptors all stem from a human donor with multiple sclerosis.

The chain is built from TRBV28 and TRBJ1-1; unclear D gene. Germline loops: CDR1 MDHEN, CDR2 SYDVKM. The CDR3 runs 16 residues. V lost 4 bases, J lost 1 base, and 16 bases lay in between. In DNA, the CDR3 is TGTGCCAGCAGTTCATGGATTGTCCAACCGAACACTGAAGCTTTCTTT. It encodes CASSSWIVQPNTEAFF. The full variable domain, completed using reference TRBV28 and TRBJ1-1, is DVKVTQSSRYLVKRTGEKVFLECVQDMDHENMFWYRQDPGLGLRLIYFSYDVKMKEKGDIPEGYSVSREKKERFSLILESASTNQTSMYLCASSSWIVQPNTEAFFGQGTRLTVV.

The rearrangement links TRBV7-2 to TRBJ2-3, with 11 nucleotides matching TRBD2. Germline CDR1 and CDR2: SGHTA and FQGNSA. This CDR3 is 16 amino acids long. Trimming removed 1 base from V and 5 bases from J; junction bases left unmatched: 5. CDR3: CASSLVLAGAQDTQYF. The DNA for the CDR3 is TGTGCCAGCAGCTTAGTACTAGCGGGAGCACAAGATACGCAGTATTTT.

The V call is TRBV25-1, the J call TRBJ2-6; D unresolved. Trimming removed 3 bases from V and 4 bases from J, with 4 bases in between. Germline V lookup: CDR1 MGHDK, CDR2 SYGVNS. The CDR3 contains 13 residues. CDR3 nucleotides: TGTGCCAGCAGTGACCTAGGGGCCAACGTCCTGACTTTC. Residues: CASSDLGANVLTF.

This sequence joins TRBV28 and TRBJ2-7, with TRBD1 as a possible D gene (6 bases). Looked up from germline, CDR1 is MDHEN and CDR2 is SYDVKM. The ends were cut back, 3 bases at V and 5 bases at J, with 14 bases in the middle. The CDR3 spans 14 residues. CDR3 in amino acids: CASSFRGQHHEQYF. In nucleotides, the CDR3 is TGTGCCAGCAGTTTTCGTGGACAGCACCACGAGCAGTACTTC.

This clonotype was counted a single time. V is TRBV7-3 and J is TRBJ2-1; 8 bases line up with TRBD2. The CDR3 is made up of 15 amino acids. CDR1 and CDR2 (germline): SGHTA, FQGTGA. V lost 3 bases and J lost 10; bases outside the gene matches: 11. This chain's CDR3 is CASSLLSGSRGEQFF. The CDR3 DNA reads TGTGCCAGCAGCTTGTTAAGCGGGAGCCGAGGAGAGCAGTTCTTC.

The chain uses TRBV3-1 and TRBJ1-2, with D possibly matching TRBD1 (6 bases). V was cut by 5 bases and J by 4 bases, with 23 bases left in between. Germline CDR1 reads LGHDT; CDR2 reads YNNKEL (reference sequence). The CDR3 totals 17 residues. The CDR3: CASSYHKPSTGSYGYTF. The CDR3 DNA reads TGTGCCAGCAGCTATCATAAACCGTCGACAGGTAGCTATGGCTACACCTTC.

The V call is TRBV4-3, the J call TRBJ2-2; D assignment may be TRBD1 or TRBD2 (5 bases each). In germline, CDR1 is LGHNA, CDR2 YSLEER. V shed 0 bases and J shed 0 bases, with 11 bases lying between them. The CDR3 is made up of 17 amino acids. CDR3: CASSQDGADTNTGELFF. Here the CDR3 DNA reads TGCGCCAGCAGCCAAGATGGAGCGGACACGAACACCGGGGAGCTGTTTTTT.